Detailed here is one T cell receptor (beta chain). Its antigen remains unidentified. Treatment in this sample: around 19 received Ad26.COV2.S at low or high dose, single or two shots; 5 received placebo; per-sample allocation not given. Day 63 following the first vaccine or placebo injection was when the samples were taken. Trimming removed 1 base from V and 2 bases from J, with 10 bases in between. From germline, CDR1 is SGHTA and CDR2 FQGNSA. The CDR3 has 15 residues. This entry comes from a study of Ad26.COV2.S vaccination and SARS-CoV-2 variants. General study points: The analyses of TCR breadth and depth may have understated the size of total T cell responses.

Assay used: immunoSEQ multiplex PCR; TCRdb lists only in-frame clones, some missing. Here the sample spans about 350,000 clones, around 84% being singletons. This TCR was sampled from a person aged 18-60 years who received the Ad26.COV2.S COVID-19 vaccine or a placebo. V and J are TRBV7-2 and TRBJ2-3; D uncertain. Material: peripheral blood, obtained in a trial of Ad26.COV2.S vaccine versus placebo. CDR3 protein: CASSLGPRYTDTQYF. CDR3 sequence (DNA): TGTGCCAGCAGCTTAGGTCCCAGATACACAGATACGCAGTATTTT.